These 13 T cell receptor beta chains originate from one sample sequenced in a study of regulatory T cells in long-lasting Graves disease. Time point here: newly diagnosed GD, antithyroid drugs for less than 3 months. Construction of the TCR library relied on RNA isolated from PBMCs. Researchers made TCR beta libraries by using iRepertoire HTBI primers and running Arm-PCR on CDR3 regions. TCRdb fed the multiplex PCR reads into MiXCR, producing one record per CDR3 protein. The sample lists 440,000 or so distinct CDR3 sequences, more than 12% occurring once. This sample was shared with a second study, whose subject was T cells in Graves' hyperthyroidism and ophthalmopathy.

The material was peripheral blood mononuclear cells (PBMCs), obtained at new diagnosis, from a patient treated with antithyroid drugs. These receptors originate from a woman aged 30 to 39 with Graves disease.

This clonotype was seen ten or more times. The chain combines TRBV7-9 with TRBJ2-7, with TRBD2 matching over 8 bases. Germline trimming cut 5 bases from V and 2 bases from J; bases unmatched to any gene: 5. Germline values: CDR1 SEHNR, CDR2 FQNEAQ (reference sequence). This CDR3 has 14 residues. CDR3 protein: CASSRTSSTYEQYF. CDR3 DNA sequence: TGTGCCAGCAGCCGGACTAGCAGCACCTACGAGCAGTACTTC.

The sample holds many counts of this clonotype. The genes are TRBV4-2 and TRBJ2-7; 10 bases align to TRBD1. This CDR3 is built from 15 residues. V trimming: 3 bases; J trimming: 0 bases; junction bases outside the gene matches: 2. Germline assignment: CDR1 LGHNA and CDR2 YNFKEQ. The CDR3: CASSQGQGPSYEQYF. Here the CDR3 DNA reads TGTGCCAGCAGCCAGGGACAGGGGCCCTCCTACGAGCAGTACTTC.

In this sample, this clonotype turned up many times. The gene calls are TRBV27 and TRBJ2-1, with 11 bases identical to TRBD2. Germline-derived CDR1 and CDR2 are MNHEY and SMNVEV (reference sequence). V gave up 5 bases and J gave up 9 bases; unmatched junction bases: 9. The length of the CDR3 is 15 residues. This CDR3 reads CASSQLAGDLGEQFF. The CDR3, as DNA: TGTGCCAGCAGTCAACTAGCGGGAGACTTAGGTGAGCAGTTCTTC.

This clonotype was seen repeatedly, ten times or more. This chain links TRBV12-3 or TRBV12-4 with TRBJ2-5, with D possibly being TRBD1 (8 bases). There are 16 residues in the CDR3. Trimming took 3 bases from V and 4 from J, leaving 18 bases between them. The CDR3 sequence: CASSLDSTGEGETQYF. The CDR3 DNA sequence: TGTGCCAGCAGTTTGGATTCGACAGGGGAGGGAGAGACCCAGTACTTC.

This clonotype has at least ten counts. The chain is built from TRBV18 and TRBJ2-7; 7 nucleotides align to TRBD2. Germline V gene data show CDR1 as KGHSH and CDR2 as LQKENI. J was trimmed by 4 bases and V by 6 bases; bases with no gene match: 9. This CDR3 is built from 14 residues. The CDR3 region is CASSRREGTYEQYF. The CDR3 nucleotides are TGTGCCAGCTCCCGCAGGGAGGGTACGTACGAGCAGTACTTC.

The CDR3 DNA is TGTGCCAGCTCAAATGGACTAGCGGGAGGAGATAATGAGCAGTTCTTC. Residues: CASSNGLAGGDNEQFF. The chain couples TRBV18 to TRBJ2-1; 14 bases are a match to TRBD2. This CDR3 contains 16 residues. J was trimmed by 7 bases and V by 5 bases; bases with no gene match: 7. In germline, CDR1 is KGHSH, CDR2 LQKENI.

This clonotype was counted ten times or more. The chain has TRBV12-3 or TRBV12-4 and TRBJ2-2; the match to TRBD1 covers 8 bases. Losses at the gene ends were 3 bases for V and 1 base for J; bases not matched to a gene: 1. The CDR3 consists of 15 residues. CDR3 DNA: TGTGCCAGCAGTTTTGACAGGGGGAACACCGGGGAGCTGTTTTTT. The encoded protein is CASSFDRGNTGELFF.

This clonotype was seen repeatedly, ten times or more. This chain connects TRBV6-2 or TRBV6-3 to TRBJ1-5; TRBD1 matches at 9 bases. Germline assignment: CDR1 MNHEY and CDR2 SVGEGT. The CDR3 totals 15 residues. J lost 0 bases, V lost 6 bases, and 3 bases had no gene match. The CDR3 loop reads CASRGTGFSNQPQHF. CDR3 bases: TGTGCCAGCAGGGGGACAGGGTTTAGCAATCAGCCCCAGCATTTT.

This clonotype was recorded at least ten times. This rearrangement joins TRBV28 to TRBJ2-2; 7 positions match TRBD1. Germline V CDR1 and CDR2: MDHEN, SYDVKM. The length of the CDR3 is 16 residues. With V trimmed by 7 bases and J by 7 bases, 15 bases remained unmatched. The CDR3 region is CASTSPTGRGYGELFF. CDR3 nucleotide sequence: TGTGCCAGCACGTCCCCAACGGGCAGGGGGTACGGGGAGCTGTTTTTT.

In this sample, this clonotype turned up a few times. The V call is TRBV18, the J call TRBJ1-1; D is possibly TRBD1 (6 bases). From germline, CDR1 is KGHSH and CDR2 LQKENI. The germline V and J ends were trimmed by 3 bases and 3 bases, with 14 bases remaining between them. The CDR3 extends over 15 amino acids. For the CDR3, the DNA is TGTGCCAGCTCACCTCCGAGACAGGACCACACTGAAGCTTTCTTT. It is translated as CASSPPRQDHTEAFF.

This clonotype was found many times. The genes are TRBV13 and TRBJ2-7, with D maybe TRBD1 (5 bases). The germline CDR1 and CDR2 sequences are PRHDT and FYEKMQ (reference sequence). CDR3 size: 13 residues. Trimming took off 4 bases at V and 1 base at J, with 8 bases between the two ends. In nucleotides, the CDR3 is TGTGCCAGCAGCTCGACAGAATCCTACGAGCAGTACTTC. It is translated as CASSSTESYEQYF.

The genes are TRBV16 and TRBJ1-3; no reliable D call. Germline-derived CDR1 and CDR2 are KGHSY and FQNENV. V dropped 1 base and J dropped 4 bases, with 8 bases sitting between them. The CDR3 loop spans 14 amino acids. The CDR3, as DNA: TGTGCCAGCAGCCAATTGGTTGGAGGAAACACCATATATTTT. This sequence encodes CASSQLVGGNTIYF.

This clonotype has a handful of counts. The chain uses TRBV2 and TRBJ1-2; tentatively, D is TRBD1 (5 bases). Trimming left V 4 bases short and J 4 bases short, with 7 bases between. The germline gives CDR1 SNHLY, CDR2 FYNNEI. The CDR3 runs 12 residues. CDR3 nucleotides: TGTGCCAGCAGTGGACAGCTCTATGGCTACACCTTC. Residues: CASSGQLYGYTF. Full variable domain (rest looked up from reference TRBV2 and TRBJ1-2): EPEVTQTPSHQVTQMGQEVILRCVPISNHLYFYWYRQILGQKVEFLVSFYNNEISEKSEIFDDQFSVERPDGSNFTLKIRSTKLEDSAMYFCASSGQLYGYTFGSGTRLTVV.